The 2 T cell receptor beta chains reported below all come from one sample, sequenced in a study of CD8 T cells in Susac syndrome (dated by TCRdb to the late 2010s). Receptor libraries were prepared by the immunoSEQ multiplex PCR assay. RNA was extracted using the RNeasy kit, and about 0.45 to 1 microgram was reverse transcribed with random hexamers. In-frame beta chains were kept once TCRdb had trimmed the public reads at Q25 with fastp and called clones with MiXCR. Under each unique CDR3 protein, matching rows form one entry showing the most common genes and DNA. This sample lists over 150,000 distinct CDR3 sequences; roughly 92% were detected once. The biggest ten clones account for 0.09% to 0.095% of the sample. The sequencing input was CD4+ T cells from PBMCs. The receptors were sampled from a human donor with multiple sclerosis.

About this clonotype: One end of the junction varies from germline; a read error may be responsible. The rearrangement uses TRBV7-9 and TRBJ2-7, with D hard to call. Germline-derived CDR1 and CDR2 are SEHNR and FQNEAQ (reference sequence). The CDR3 is made up of 14 amino acids. Written as DNA, the CDR3 is TGTGCCAGCAGCTTGACGGATAACTCCAACGAGCAGTACTTC. Protein product: CASSLTDNSNEQYF.

The chain uses TRBV28 and TRBJ1-6; D is undetermined. From germline, CDR1 is MDHEN and CDR2 SYDVKM. Trimming took off 6 bases at V and 9 bases at J, with 15 bases between the two ends. The CDR3 is 14 residues long. CDR3 in amino acids: CASRTTPGASPLHF. CDR3 nucleotides: TGTGCCAGCAGAACTACACCCGGCGCTTCACCCCTCCACTTT.